A few counts support the clone carrying this TCR beta chain. Its specificity is unknown. This entry comes from a study of naive and memory T cell subsets. Study conclusions and caveats: This RNA-based method may be sensitive to activation-related transcript changes.

CDR1 is SGHRS, CDR2 YFSETQ, per germline. Between the trimmed V and J ends, which lost 5 bases and 3 bases, there was a span of 8 bases. This CDR3 is built from 12 residues. Amplification of ligated cDNA took four PCR rounds with SP2 and nested alpha and beta constant primers. Via MiXCR, TCRdb re-called the 5' RACE reads, giving one row per CDR3 protein. The sample contains about 62,000 distinct CDR3 sequences, under 10% of which appear only once. TCR cDNA received a 3' ligated oligonucleotide that carried a UMI. Whole blood, over 2 ml, came from adult healthy volunteers. Input was roughly 1 to 1000 ng of DNase-treated total RNA without cell sorting.

The clonotype originates from a female donor in good health. This chain uses TRBV5-1 with TRBJ1-1; D remains unclear. In DNA form, the CDR3 reads TGCGCCAGCAGTATGTGGGACACTGAAGCTTTCTTT. Amino acids: CASSMWDTEAFF.